The 21 T cell receptor beta chains below all came from one sample that was sequenced in a study of T-cell reconstitution after alpha-beta-depleted transplantation in children. Preparing the TCRbeta library involved the use of unique molecular identifiers. One entry per CDR3 protein, called by TCRdb with MiXCR from the PCR reads. The table lists approximately 130,000 distinct CDR3 sequences, about 9.5% of them singletons. The specimen comprised PBMCs, mostly from graft donor cells, sampled 180 days after TCRalphabeta/CD19-depleted stem cell transplant. Source of these receptors: a girl in the first two years of life who had a stem cell transplant for combined immunodeficiency, so the T cells may come from the graft donor.

This clonotype was seen repeatedly, ten times or more. This chain connects TRBV7-2 to TRBJ2-7; TRBD1 agrees at 10 bases. CDR1 and CDR2 (germline): SGHTA, FQGNSA. The CDR3 length is 16 residues. Germline trimming cut 1 base from V and 2 bases from J; bases unmatched to any gene: 5. CDR3 sequence reads: CASSLGGGQGTYEQYF. DNA of the CDR3: TGTGCCAGCAGCTTAGGAGGGGGACAGGGGACCTACGAGCAGTACTTC.

This chain connects TRBV5-1 to TRBJ1-2; D gene ambiguous. CDR1 is SGHRS and CDR2 is YFSETQ in the germline V gene. V was cut by 4 bases and J by 5 bases, with 18 bases left in between. The CDR3 is 15 amino acids. The CDR3 region is CASSPEGVRPYGYTF. CDR3 nucleotide sequence: TGCGCCAGCAGCCCGGAAGGAGTTCGACCTTATGGCTACACCTTC.

This clonotype was detected only a few times. V usage is TRBV20-1 and J usage is TRBJ1-6; D remains unclear. Trimming stripped 3 bases from V and 4 bases from J, with 10 bases between. Germline V gene lookup returns CDR1 DFQATT and CDR2 SNEGSKA (reference sequence). The CDR3 runs 14 residues. The CDR3 here is CSARADPYNSPLHF. CDR3 nucleotides: TGCAGTGCTAGGGCGGATCCTTATAATTCACCCCTCCACTTT.

This clonotype came up many times. This chain uses TRBV7-2 with TRBJ2-1; 8 positions agree with TRBD2. The germline CDR1 and CDR2 sequences are SGHTA and FQGNSA. After removal of 3 bases from V and 6 bases from J, the junction contained 4 bases not matched to a gene. The CDR3 extends over 14 amino acids. CDR3 amino acids: CASSFNGRANEQFF. The CDR3 nucleotides are TGTGCCAGCAGCTTCAACGGGAGGGCCAATGAGCAGTTCTTC.

This clonotype showed up just a few times. J is TRBJ1-4 and V is TRBV11-2; D is ambiguous. CDR3 length: 18 residues. The V gene's germline CDR1 is SGHAT and CDR2 FQNNGV. V was cut by 5 bases and J by 0 bases, with 19 bases left in between. CDR3 in amino acids: CASSPRTSLYATNEKLFF. In nucleotides, the CDR3 is TGTGCCAGCAGCCCCCGGACTTCCCTCTACGCAACTAATGAAAAACTGTTTTTT.

This sequence joins TRBV15 and TRBJ2-3; unclear D gene. V dropped 1 base and J dropped 3 bases, with 17 bases sitting between them. This CDR3 region has 17 residues. CDR1 and CDR2 from the germline V gene are LNHNV and YYDKDF (reference sequence). Written as DNA, the CDR3 is TGTGCCACCAGCAGAGGCTGGATCGAGTTTTGGACAGATACGCAGTATTTT. Translated, it gives CATSRGWIEFWTDTQYF.

This clonotype was observed at least ten times. The gene calls are TRBV7-2 and TRBJ2-3, with D perhaps being TRBD1 or TRBD2 (5 bases each). With 3 bases removed from V and 3 bases from J, the gap between germline ends came to 16 bases. Germline values: CDR1 SGHTA, CDR2 FQGNSA. This CDR3 is built from 16 residues. The CDR3 here is CASSFAGTFSTDTQYF. The CDR3 region has the DNA TGTGCCAGCAGCTTTGCCGGGACGTTCTCTACAGATACGCAGTATTTT. The whole variable domain, filled in from reference TRBV7-2 and TRBJ2-3, reads GAGVSQSPSNKVTEKGKDVELRCDPISGHTALYWYRQSLGQGLEFLIYFQGNSAPDKSGLPSDRFSAERTGGSVSTLTIQRTQQEDSAVYLCASSFAGTFSTDTQYFGPGTRLTVL.

The chain combines TRBV20-1 with TRBJ2-7; a possible D gene is TRBD1 (5 bases). CDR1 and CDR2 from the germline V gene are DFQATT and SNEGSKA (reference sequence). Trimming took 0 bases from V and 6 from J, leaving 12 bases between them. CDR3 length: 13 amino acids. CDR3: CSARDPGALEQYF. CDR3 bases: TGCAGTGCTAGAGATCCTGGGGCTCTCGAGCAGTACTTC.

CDR3 sequence: CSVVRQGALAFF. For the CDR3, the DNA is TGCAGCGTTGTGAGACAGGGGGCTTTAGCTTTCTTT. J is TRBJ1-1 and V is TRBV29-1; 10 nucleotides align to TRBD1. This CDR3 has 12 residues. V lost 4 bases and J lost 10; bases outside the gene matches: 6. Germline V CDR1 and CDR2: SQVTM, ANQGSEA. The whole variable domain, remainder taken from reference TRBV29-1 and TRBJ1-1, is SAVISQKPSRDICQRGTSLTIQCQVDSQVTMMFWYRQQPGQSLTLIATANQGSEATYESGFVIDKFPISRPNLTFSTLTVSNMSPEDSSIYLCSVVRQGALAFFGQGTRLTVV.

This clonotype was detected only a few times. This chain links TRBV6-1 with TRBJ2-1, with D hard to call. The CDR3 is made up of 16 amino acids. In germline, CDR1 is MNHNS, CDR2 SASEGT. The V end was cut by 3 bases, the J end by 4 bases, with 16 bases between. CDR3 amino acids: CASSERIRASYNEQFF. DNA for the CDR3: TGTGCCAGCAGTGAGCGGATCCGGGCTTCTTACAATGAGCAGTTCTTC.

Only a few counts were recorded for this clonotype. The rearrangement links TRBV12-3 or TRBV12-4 to TRBJ2-4; D is possibly TRBD2 (6 bases). The CDR3 runs to 13 residues. V dropped 4 bases and J dropped 7 bases, with 11 bases sitting between them. The CDR3 sequence: CASSSLRGNIQYF. In DNA form, the CDR3 reads TGTGCCAGCAGTTCCCTGCGGGGTAACATTCAGTACTTC.

Concerning this clonotype itself: Its ends do not fully match the called genes, so a read error is possible. DNA of the CDR3: TGTGCCACCAGGGGACTAGAGAACACCGTGGAGCTGTTTTTT. Translation gives CATRGLENTVELFF. V and J are TRBV24-1 and TRBJ2-2; the match to TRBD2 covers 8 bases. Per the germline V gene, CDR1 is KGHDR and CDR2 is SFDVKD. The CDR3 contains 14 residues.

In this sample, this clonotype turned up a few times. The chain has TRBV20-1 and TRBJ2-7; D might be TRBD2 (6 bases). This CDR3 has 13 amino acids. Germline V gene data show CDR1 as DFQATT and CDR2 as SNEGSKA (reference sequence). V lost 3 bases, J lost 4 bases, and 13 bases lay in between. The CDR3 DNA reads as TGCAGTGCTAGGGGGACGGGGAGGTACGAGCAGTACTTC. Translated, it gives CSARGTGRYEQYF.

This clonotype was seen repeatedly, ten times or more. The chain couples TRBV4-1 to TRBJ2-5, with 7 bases aligning to TRBD2. Germline CDR1 is MGHRA and CDR2 is YSYEKL. This CDR3 has 15 amino acids. Trimming cost V 5 bases and J 1 base; bases outside gene matches: 7. DNA for the CDR3: TGCGCCAGCAGCACGGGGAGGGGATTCCAAGAGACCCAGTACTTC. It yields the protein CASSTGRGFQETQYF.

The gene calls are TRBV12-5 and TRBJ2-2; 11 bases fit TRBD1. This CDR3 is 16 amino acids long. Germline V CDR1 and CDR2: LGHNT, FRNRAP. The V segment lost 3 bases and the J segment 7 bases; nucleotides outside the gene matches: 7. The CDR3: CASGFGTGGDLGELFF. CDR3 nucleotide sequence: TGTGCTAGTGGTTTTGGGACAGGGGGAGATCTCGGGGAGCTGTTTTTT. Based on the CDR3 plus reference TRBV12-5 and TRBJ2-2, the full variable domain is DARVTQTPRHKVTEMGQEVTMRCQPILGHNTVFWYRQTMMQGLELLAYFRNRAPLDDSGMPKDRFSAEMPDATLATLKIQPSEPRDSAVYFCASGFGTGGDLGELFFGEGSRLTVL.

This clonotype was seen a handful of times. The chain recombines TRBV29-1 with TRBJ2-2; D remains unclear. The CDR3 totals 12 residues. The ends were cut back, 5 bases at V and 2 bases at J, with 6 bases in the middle. Germline CDR1 is SQVTM and CDR2 is ANQGSEA. CDR3 sequence: CSVPVNTGELFF. The CDR3 DNA follows: TGCAGCGTTCCAGTCAACACCGGGGAGCTGTTTTTT.

The rearrangement links TRBV10-3 to TRBJ2-7; 9 bases line up with TRBD2. The V segment lost 6 bases and the J segment 4 bases; nucleotides outside the gene matches: 7. From germline, CDR1 is ENHRY and CDR2 SYGVKD. The CDR3 sequence is 14 residues long. The CDR3 DNA is TGTGCCATCAGGGGGCTAGCGGGACCTTACGAGCAGTACTTC. It codes for CAIRGLAGPYEQYF.

This clonotype appeared many times. The V gene is TRBV12-3 or TRBV12-4, the J gene TRBJ2-7; D is tentatively TRBD1 or TRBD2 (5 bases each). Trimming removed 1 base at V and 1 base at J, with 8 bases between. The CDR3 has 14 residues. CDR3 residues: CASSLGDPSYEQYF. DNA of the CDR3: TGTGCCAGCAGTTTAGGGGACCCATCCTACGAGCAGTACTTC.

This chain connects TRBV5-5 to TRBJ2-3; a weak D match, TRBD1 (5 bases). V was shortened by 1 base and J by 1 base, with 13 bases between the two germline ends. The CDR3 has 16 amino acids. The germline CDR1 and CDR2 sequences are SGHKS and YYEKEE (reference sequence). CDR3 in amino acids: CASSLMGRFGTDTQYF. The DNA of the CDR3 is TGTGCCAGCAGCTTGATGGGGCGCTTTGGCACAGATACGCAGTATTTT.

The rearrangement uses TRBV19 and TRBJ1-1; TRBD1 is a possible D gene (5 bases). V was cut by 1 base and J by 1 base, with 7 bases left in between. The CDR3 is 14 amino acids. CDR1 and CDR2 from the germline V gene are LNHDA and SQIVND (reference sequence). CDR3 in amino acids: CASSIGGKNTEAFF. CDR3 DNA: TGTGCCAGTAGTATAGGGGGGAAGAACACTGAAGCTTTCTTT.

This clonotype occurred a few times. The rearrangement uses TRBV15 and TRBJ2-3; tentatively, D is TRBD1 or TRBD2 (5 bases each). Trimming pared 5 bases from V and 2 bases from J, leaving 11 bases between. The CDR3 consists of 14 residues. The germline gives CDR1 LNHNV, CDR2 YYDKDF (reference sequence). The CDR3, as DNA: TGTGCCACCAGCCGAGGGGCAAACACAGATACGCAGTATTTT. It encodes CATSRGANTDTQYF.